Following are 26 T cell receptor beta chains from one sample sequenced in a study of T cells after yellow fever vaccination. TCRdb reprocessed the 5' RACE reads via MiXCR and lists one record per CDR3 protein. The sample carries about 260,000 distinct CDR3 sequences, approximately 5.2% recorded once. This specimen consisted of CD4+ T cells sorted from PBMCs, obtained on the day of the yellow fever booster vaccination. The receptors were sampled from a man between 18 and 29 years old who received the YFV17D yellow fever vaccine.

In this sample, this clonotype turned up many times. The CDR3 sequence is CASSLGVRTSNTGELFF. CDR3 coding DNA: TGCGCCAGCAGCTTGGGGGTTCGGACCTCGAACACCGGGGAGCTGTTTTTT. The chain employs TRBV5-1 and TRBJ2-2; D not certain. Trimming stripped 0 bases from V and 0 bases from J, with 12 bases between. Germline V gives CDR1 SGHRS, CDR2 YFSETQ. The CDR3 length is 17 residues.

The V call is TRBV4-3, the J call TRBJ1-2, with 9 positions matching TRBD1. V dropped 0 bases and J dropped 8; count of bases not matched to a gene: 13. CDR1 LGHNA and CDR2 YSLEER come from the germline V gene. CDR3 size: 17 residues. The CDR3 is CASSQDLIRDRAGGYTF. The CDR3 DNA reads TGCGCCAGCAGCCAAGATCTAATTCGGGACAGGGCTGGGGGCTACACCTTC.

The chain recombines TRBV3-1 with TRBJ2-2; the D call may be TRBD1 or TRBD2 (5 bases each). V was trimmed by 4 bases and J by 8 bases, leaving 8 bases between them. CDR1 and CDR2 from the germline V gene are LGHDT and YNNKEL (reference sequence). CDR3 length equals 12 residues. For the CDR3, the DNA is TGTGCCAGCAGCCCGGGACGTGGGGAGCTGTTTTTT. Encoded protein: CASSPGRGELFF.

The sample holds many counts of this clonotype. The chain has TRBV10-3 and TRBJ2-2; 7 bases align to TRBD1. V was pared by 6 bases and J by 4 bases, with 5 bases of the junction left unmatched. Germline loops: CDR1 ENHRY, CDR2 SYGVKD. CDR3 length equals 14 residues. CDR3: CAIRRQGATGELFF. The CDR3 bases are TGTGCCATCAGAAGACAGGGTGCCACCGGGGAGCTGTTTTTT.

Many counts were recorded for this clonotype. The genes are TRBV27 and TRBJ1-1, with 8 nucleotides matching TRBD1. Germline V gene lookup returns CDR1 MNHEY and CDR2 SMNVEV (reference sequence). V gave up 0 bases and J gave up 3 bases; unmatched junction bases: 9. CDR3 size: 17 residues. The CDR3 DNA reads as TGTGCCAGCAGTTTATCGGCAGGACAGGGAAGTTACACTGAAGCTTTCTTT. Its translation: CASSLSAGQGSYTEAFF.

The gene calls are TRBV7-3 and TRBJ2-5; D not certain. V gave up 5 bases and J gave up 3 bases, with 10 bases separating them. Germline CDR1 SGHTA, CDR2 FQGTGA. CDR3 length equals 13 residues. The CDR3 nucleotides are TGTGCCAGCAGCGAGGACCTTAAAGAGACCCAGTACTTC. Residues: CASSEDLKETQYF.

This clonotype was observed many times. The V gene is TRBV18, the J gene TRBJ1-5; D not resolved. In germline, CDR1 is KGHSH, CDR2 LQKENI. With 6 bases removed from V and 7 bases from J, the gap between germline ends came to 16 bases. The CDR3 covers 14 residues. CDR3 in DNA: TGTGCCAGCTCGACGGGAGGTTCTGGCCAGCCCCAGCATTTT. Amino acids: CASSTGGSGQPQHF.

A few counts support this clonotype. The J gene is TRBJ2-5, the V gene TRBV20-1; D gene unclear. V lost 7 bases and J 0 bases, leaving 9 bases between the germline ends. The CDR3 is 12 amino acids. Germline V CDR1 and CDR2: DFQATT, SNEGSKA (reference sequence). CDR3 coding DNA: TGCAGTGAGACGGCCTACCAAGAGACCCAGTACTTC. It codes for CSETAYQETQYF.

This clonotype was counted between two and nine times. V and J are TRBV29-1 and TRBJ1-1; unclear D gene. CDR3 size: 16 residues. V was trimmed by 3 bases and J by 1 base, leaving 18 bases between them. Germline V gene lookup returns CDR1 SQVTM and CDR2 ANQGSEA. CDR3 protein: CSVDRSPARKNTEAFF. In nucleotides, the CDR3 is TGCAGCGTTGATAGATCCCCCGCACGGAAGAACACTGAAGCTTTCTTT.

This clonotype occurred many times. The chain links TRBV4-1 to TRBJ2-3; 9 positions agree with TRBD2. This CDR3 spans 20 amino acids. Germline V gene data show CDR1 as MGHRA and CDR2 as YSYEKL. The J segment lost 5 bases and the V segment lost 2 bases, leaving 20 bases of the junction unmatched. The CDR3: CASSQPRLLAGGRRIDTQYF. DNA of the CDR3: TGCGCCAGCAGCCAACCCCGGCTGCTCGCGGGGGGGCGTCGTATAGATACGCAGTATTTT.

This clonotype was seen repeatedly, ten times or more. V usage is TRBV19 and J usage is TRBJ1-5, with D unresolved. The CDR3 sequence is 15 residues long. Trimming stripped 6 bases from V and 7 bases from J, with 19 bases between. From germline, CDR1 is LNHDA and CDR2 SQIVND (reference sequence). Here the CDR3 reads CASSIYSDFNQPQHF. The DNA for the CDR3 is TGTGCCAGTAGCATATATAGTGATTTTAACCAGCCCCAGCATTTT.

V gene TRBV20-1 combines with J gene TRBJ2-1; 7 bases line up with TRBD2. The CDR3 length is 13 residues. CDR1 is DFQATT and CDR2 is SNEGSKA in the germline V gene (reference sequence). Here the CDR3 DNA reads TGCAGGGCAGAGCGAGCGGGGTACAATGAGCAGTTCTTC. It specifies CRAERAGYNEQFF.

This clonotype turned up a few times. The genes are TRBV19 and TRBJ1-6, with D perhaps matching TRBD1 (5 bases). Germline loops: CDR1 LNHDA, CDR2 SQIVND (reference sequence). The CDR3 loop spans 16 amino acids. V lost 8 bases and J 10 bases, leaving 24 bases between the germline ends. The CDR3 sequence is CASRTRLDINGSPLHF. In DNA form, the CDR3 reads TGTGCCAGTCGAACCCGGCTGGACATCAACGGGTCACCCCTCCACTTT.

The chain uses TRBV14 and TRBJ2-7, with D hard to call. Germline assignment: CDR1 SGHDN and CDR2 FVKESK. The V end lost 6 bases, the J end lost 3 bases, and 9 bases lay between the germline ends. The CDR3 loop spans 12 amino acids. In DNA, the CDR3 is TGTGCCAGCAGTGGCAGCTACTACGAGCAGTACTTC. It yields the protein CASSGSYYEQYF.

This clonotype was counted ten times or more. The chain has TRBV12-3 or TRBV12-4 and TRBJ2-6; no reliable D call. The CDR3 is 14 amino acids. V dropped 3 bases and J dropped 0 bases, with 3 bases sitting between them. DNA of the CDR3: TGTGCCAGCAGTTTGGTCTCTGGGGCCAACGTCCTGACTTTC. This sequence encodes CASSLVSGANVLTF.

This clonotype was detected a few times. The chain couples TRBV11-2 to TRBJ2-5, with TRBD1 matching 7 bases. The J segment lost 12 bases and the V segment lost 4 bases, leaving 14 bases of the junction unmatched. Germline assignment: CDR1 SGHAT and CDR2 FQNNGV. The CDR3 spans 14 residues. Here the CDR3 DNA reads TGTGCCAGCAGCTGGGGAGTTGGACAGGCTAGAAAGTACTTC. Residues: CASSWGVGQARKYF.

The sample holds many counts of this clonotype. The CDR3 loop is CSAQDSTGPLGGYTF. The CDR3 nucleotides are TGCAGTGCCCAAGACTCGACAGGTCCCTTGGGAGGCTACACCTTC. This chain joins TRBV20-1 and TRBJ1-2; D possibly corresponds to TRBD1 (6 bases). The CDR3 is 15 amino acids. Trimming took 6 bases from V and 8 from J, leaving 25 bases between them. The V gene's germline CDR1 is DFQATT and CDR2 SNEGSKA (reference sequence).

The chain has TRBV7-2 and TRBJ2-4; TRBD1 matches 8 bases. The junction had 7 bases not matched to a gene; V was cut back by 4 bases and J by 2 bases. This CDR3 has 16 amino acids. Germline loops: CDR1 SGHTA, CDR2 FQGNSA. The CDR3 sequence: CASSYGQGGSKNIQYF. The CDR3 region has the DNA TGTGCCAGCAGCTACGGACAGGGTGGATCCAAAAACATTCAGTACTTC.

The DNA for the CDR3 is TGTGCCAGCAGTGAACTGACTTACCAGCCCCAGCATTTT. Its protein is CASSELTYQPQHF. The gene calls are TRBV6-1 and TRBJ1-5, with no clear D. Germline V lookup: CDR1 MNHNS, CDR2 SASEGT. V gave up 2 bases and J gave up 7 bases, with 9 bases separating them. CDR3 size: 13 residues.

To note about this clonotype: A clone one base away is much larger, so this may be a read error. The CDR3 ends on some other residue instead of the conserved phenylalanine or tryptophan, so this is likely a read error. The chain combines TRBV15 with TRBJ2-3; D gene ambiguous. The V end was cut by 5 bases, the J end by 6 bases, with 9 bases between. The CDR3 runs to 12 residues. Germline V lookup: CDR1 LNHNV, CDR2 YYDKDF (reference sequence). CDR3 sequence: CATSPSVDTQYS. The DNA of the CDR3 is TGTGCCACCAGCCCTTCGGTGGATACGCAGTATTCT.

This chain joins TRBV15 and TRBJ2-3; D remains unclear. Germline CDR1 LNHNV, CDR2 YYDKDF (reference sequence). This CDR3 has 14 amino acids. V shed 0 bases and J shed 3 bases, with 7 bases lying between them. CDR3 DNA: TGTGCCACCAGCAGAGATGTAGTAACAGATACGCAGTATTTT. Protein: CATSRDVVTDTQYF. The whole variable domain, filled in from reference TRBV15 and TRBJ2-3, reads DAMVIQNPRYQVTQFGKPVTLSCSQTLNHNVMYWYQQKSSQAPKLLFHYYDKDFNNEADTPDNFQSRRPNTSFCFLDIRSPGLGDTAMYLCATSRDVVTDTQYFGPGTRLTVL.

This clonotype has a count of ten or more. The V call is TRBV6-6, the J call TRBJ2-1; D unresolved. CDR3 size: 12 residues. Trimming shortened V by 6 bases and J by 5 bases, and 8 bases separated the two germline ends. CDR1 and CDR2 from the germline V gene are MNHNY and SVGAGI (reference sequence). CDR3 sequence reads: CASRHQDNEQFF. In nucleotides, the CDR3 is TGTGCCAGCAGGCACCAGGACAATGAGCAGTTCTTC.

This clonotype was counted many times. The DNA of the CDR3 is TGTGCCAGCAGTTTTGGGGTGCGTGGGGCCAACGTCCTGACTTTC. It translates to CASSFGVRGANVLTF. This rearrangement joins TRBV12-3 or TRBV12-4 to TRBJ2-6; D call uncertain. CDR3 length: 15 amino acids. Trimming stripped 3 bases from V and 3 bases from J, with 9 bases between.

This clonotype was observed a few times. The chain employs TRBV21-1 and TRBJ1-1; TRBD1 is taken as the D call from the table, unchecked against the DNA. TRBV21-1 has pseudogene status. This CDR3 comprises 17 residues. The CDR3 sequence: CASSKRGTGGGNTEAFF. CDR3 DNA sequence: TGTGCCAGCAGCAAAAGGGGCACAGGGGGCGGGAACACTGAAGCTTTCTTT.

This clonotype was picked up a small number of times. The chain employs TRBV7-8 and TRBJ1-3; 9 nucleotides match TRBD1. Germline V gene lookup returns CDR1 SGHVS and CDR2 FQNEAQ. The CDR3 totals 18 residues. V shed 5 bases, J shed 4 bases, and the junction held 15 bases outside the gene matches. The CDR3: CASSPDRGGTRGGNTIYF. DNA for the CDR3: TGTGCCAGCAGCCCGGACAGGGGAGGAACTCGCGGGGGAAACACCATATATTTT.

A few counts support this clonotype. The rearrangement joins TRBV5-1 to TRBJ1-6; D might be TRBD1 (5 bases). The ends were cut back, 4 bases at V and 8 bases at J, with 16 bases in the middle. This CDR3 has 15 amino acids. CDR1 is SGHRS, CDR2 YFSETQ, per germline. CDR3 sequence: CASSERTGGYSPLHF. CDR3 DNA sequence: TGCGCCAGCAGCGAGCGGACCGGGGGGTATTCACCCCTCCACTTT.